The 6 T cell receptor beta chains given below trace back to one sample, sequenced in a study of T-cell reconstitution after alpha-beta-depleted transplantation in children. Preparation of the TCRbeta library used unique molecular identifiers. TCRdb processed the PCR reads anew with MiXCR; each CDR3 protein has one entry. The table lists around 500,000 distinct CDR3 sequences, 9.5% to 15% of them singletons. The sequenced sample was PBMCs from the stem cell graft donor, obtained from the stem cell graft. Every receptor here comes from a human donor who donated a stem cell graft to a child with combined immunodeficiency.

The V call is TRBV4-3, the J call TRBJ2-7; 7 bases agree with TRBD2. Germline V gene sequence: CDR1 LGHNA, CDR2 YSLEER. The CDR3 is made up of 15 amino acids. V trimming: 0 bases; J trimming: 1 base; junction bases outside the gene matches: 3. The CDR3 loop is CASSQELAESYEQYF. CDR3 DNA sequence: TGCGCCAGCAGCCAAGAGCTAGCGGAGTCCTACGAGCAGTACTTC.

This clonotype was seen a handful of times. The rearrangement links TRBV20-1 to TRBJ2-3, with TRBD2 identical over 8 bases. The CDR3 is made up of 15 amino acids. Germline CDR1 DFQATT, CDR2 SNEGSKA (reference sequence). J gave up 6 bases and V 3 bases, and 11 bases lay outside the gene matches. CDR3 bases: TGCAGTGCTAGGGGGACTTGGCGGGGGGTGGATACGCAGTATTTT. Protein: CSARGTWRGVDTQYF.

This clonotype was observed a few times. J is TRBJ2-1 and V is TRBV11-2; D may be TRBD2 (7 bases). The CDR3 is 15 amino acids. Germline CDR1 SGHAT, CDR2 FQNNGV. Between the trimmed V and J ends, which lost 2 bases and 2 bases, there was a span of 10 bases. CDR3 region: CASSLTGGPYNEQFF. CDR3 DNA: TGTGCCAGCAGCTTAACCGGGGGGCCCTACAATGAGCAGTTCTTC.

This clonotype was seen more than once but under ten times. This sequence joins TRBV6-5 and TRBJ2-7, with 9 bases that match TRBD2. Germline loops: CDR1 MNHEY, CDR2 SVGAGI. After removal of 2 bases from V and 3 bases from J, the junction contained 17 bases not matched to a gene. This CDR3 is 19 amino acids long. CDR3 sequence (DNA): TGTGCCAGCAGTTACCGCGGAAGGAGCGGGAGGCCGGCTGGCTACGAGCAGTACTTC. Its protein product is CASSYRGRSGRPAGYEQYF.

The chain uses TRBV24-1 and TRBJ1-5; D might be TRBD1 (5 bases). Per the germline V gene, CDR1 is KGHDR and CDR2 is SFDVKD. Trimming cost V 4 bases and J 0 bases, with 12 bases left between them. The CDR3 contains 16 residues. The CDR3 spells CATSEATADSNQPQHF. The CDR3 DNA sequence: TGTGCCACCAGTGAGGCGACAGCCGATAGCAATCAGCCCCAGCATTTT.

This clonotype has only a few counts. V usage is TRBV10-3 and J usage is TRBJ2-7; D perhaps matches TRBD2 (5 bases). CDR1 and CDR2 from the germline V gene are ENHRY and SYGVKD. With 10 bases removed from V and 2 bases from J, the gap between germline ends came to 12 bases. The CDR3 spans 12 residues. This CDR3 reads CATRGLAYEQYF. For the CDR3, the DNA is TGTGCCACCCGCGGACTTGCCTACGAGCAGTACTTC.